What follows are 11 T cell receptor beta chains derived from one specimen sequenced in a study of neoadjuvant anti-PD-1 for oral cavity cancer (dated by TCRdb to the early 2020s). The time point label for this specimen denotes: after neoadjuvant nivolumab, at surgical resection. The library was prepared using the immunoSEQ multiplex PCR assay. The clones in this table, taken by TCRdb from immuneACCESS, are in-frame only. Not every clone is retained; where verified, under half of the shortfall comes from an unresolved V gene, and the cause of the rest is unknown. This sample has roughly 40,000 clones in its table, and 75% to 80% of those were observed once. The ten largest make up approximately 4.8% of the sample. The starting material was PBMCs, obtained after nivolumab (anti-PD-1) treatment. The receptor set was obtained from a person between 35 and 79 years old with oral cavity squamous cell carcinoma.

This clone was seen once. This sequence joins TRBV2 and TRBJ1-3; possibly TRBD1 for D (5 bases). Per germline, CDR1 SNHLY and CDR2 FYNNEI. Trimming removed 8 bases from V and 2 bases from J, with 16 bases in between. The CDR3 has 15 amino acids. The CDR3 DNA is TGTGCCAGCGAAGGGGAGGGAGTAGCTGGAAACACCATATATTTT. This encodes CASEGEGVAGNTIYF.

The V and J genes are TRBV4-1 and TRBJ1-2; 7 nucleotides match TRBD1. CDR1 and CDR2 (germline): MGHRA, YSYEKL. CDR3 length: 17 residues. The V and J ends lost 1 base and 1 base, in that order; junction bases with no gene match: 9. CDR3 DNA: TGCGCCAGCAGCCAAGCCCAGGCGGCAGGGGGTAACTATGGCTACACCTTC. Translation: CASSQAQAAGGNYGYTF.

The chain is built from TRBV10-2 and TRBJ1-1; maybe TRBD1 (6 bases). With 8 bases removed from V and 2 bases from J, the gap between germline ends came to 12 bases. In germline, CDR1 is WSHSY, CDR2 SAAADI. CDR3 size: 13 residues. CDR3 sequence (DNA): TGCGCCAGCTCCAGGGGTCTTAACACTGAAGCTTTCTTT. It yields the protein CASSRGLNTEAFF.

V usage is TRBV5-4 and J usage is TRBJ2-2, with 9 bases fitting TRBD2. With 4 bases clipped from V and 2 bases from J, the junction kept 3 bases outside the gene matches. The CDR3 contains 15 residues. Germline-derived CDR1 and CDR2 are SGHNT and YYREEE (reference sequence). In DNA form, the CDR3 reads TGTGCCAGCAGCCCGACTAGCGGTAACACCGGGGAGCTGTTTTTT. Amino acid sequence: CASSPTSGNTGELFF.

This sequence joins TRBV5-6 and TRBJ1-4, with 9 positions matching TRBD1. The V and J ends lost 4 bases and 0 bases, in that order; junction bases with no gene match: 4. CDR1 SGHDT and CDR2 YYEEEE come from the germline V gene. The CDR3 is made up of 16 amino acids. CDR3 amino acids: CASSRGQGSTNEKLFF. The CDR3 coding sequence is TGTGCCAGCAGCCGTGGACAGGGGTCAACTAATGAAAAACTGTTTTTT.

V and J are TRBV7-9 and TRBJ2-3; 9 bases are a match to TRBD1. This CDR3 region has 18 residues. The germline V gene encodes CDR1 SEHNR and CDR2 FQNEAQ (reference sequence). V shed 5 bases and J 0 bases; nucleotides not matched to a gene: 12. The CDR3 is CASSAGTGTGFSTDTQYF. CDR3 coding DNA: TGTGCCAGCAGCGCTGGGACAGGGACGGGTTTTAGCACAGATACGCAGTATTTT.

J is TRBJ1-1 and V is TRBV6-6; TRBD1 is a possible D gene (6 bases). The CDR3 has 15 amino acids. The V end lost 5 bases, the J end lost 5 bases, and 18 bases lay between the germline ends. The germline gives CDR1 MNHNY, CDR2 SVGAGI (reference sequence). The chain's CDR3 is CASSGGGVKRTEAFF. The CDR3 DNA sequence: TGTGCCAGCAGTGGCGGGGGCGTCAAAAGGACTGAAGCTTTCTTT.

V usage is TRBV27 and J usage is TRBJ1-1; D is perhaps TRBD1 (5 bases). Trimming pared 4 bases from V and 4 bases from J, leaving 13 bases between. The CDR3 spans 14 residues. Germline V gene sequence: CDR1 MNHEY, CDR2 SMNVEV (reference sequence). Written as DNA, the CDR3 is TGTGCCAGCAGTTCCCTTTCTGGGGGCACTGAAGCTTTCTTT. Translation: CASSSLSGGTEAFF.

V and J are TRBV15 and TRBJ1-5; no definite D call. The CDR3 contains 15 residues. The germline V gene encodes CDR1 LNHNV and CDR2 YYDKDF (reference sequence). Trimming removed 0 bases from V and 1 base from J, with 7 bases in between. DNA for the CDR3: TGTGCCACCAGCAGAGACCTCGGGAGCAATCAGCCCCAGCATTTT. Encoded protein: CATSRDLGSNQPQHF.

The V and J genes are TRBV5-6 and TRBJ1-2, with 8 bases lining up with TRBD1. V lost 6 bases to trimming and J lost 1 base; unmatched junction nucleotides: 14. The CDR3 sequence is 17 residues long. CDR1 SGHDT and CDR2 YYEEEE come from the germline V gene. CDR3 amino acids: CASTEIGQGANNYGYTF. Here the CDR3 DNA reads TGTGCCAGCACCGAAATAGGACAGGGTGCCAATAACTATGGCTACACCTTC.

The chain recombines TRBV27 with TRBJ1-5, with D possibly TRBD1 on 5 matching bases. In germline, CDR1 is MNHEY, CDR2 SMNVEV (reference sequence). CDR3 size: 18 residues. Trimming removed 5 bases from V and 0 bases from J, with 20 bases in between. CDR3 amino acids: CASSEIRGGTYSNQPQHF. For the CDR3, the DNA is TGTGCCAGCAGTGAAATTCGTGGGGGAACTTATAGCAATCAGCCCCAGCATTTT.